This TCR beta chain was recorded in a study of Ad26.COV2.S vaccination and SARS-CoV-2 variants. Study-wide background: Once or twice, 56 days apart, Ad26.COV2.S was delivered intramuscularly. General study findings and limits: In vaccinated individuals, spike-specific CD8+ and CD4+ T cell responses reportedly displayed substantial breadth.

The protocol was immunoSEQ multiplex PCR, while the TCRdb copy is restricted to in-frame clones and leaves out a portion. The sample contains about 680,000 clones, roughly 90% of which appear only once. This clone has only one observation. Antigen unknown. The CDR3 contains 15 residues. Trimming cost V 3 bases and J 0 bases, with 8 bases left between them. Germline values: CDR1 MNHEY, CDR2 SMNVEV (reference sequence). The sample's treatment: around 19 received Ad26.COV2.S at low or high dose, single or two shots; roughly 5 received placebo; per-sample allocation not given. Samples came from day 63 after the first vaccine or placebo injection.

The sequencing here drew on peripheral blood, taken in a trial of Ad26.COV2.S vaccine versus placebo. The TCR comes from a person between 18 and 65 years old who received the Ad26.COV2.S COVID-19 vaccine or a placebo. The rearrangement joins TRBV27 to TRBJ2-2, with unresolved D. The CDR3 is CASSFLGSNTGELFF. DNA of the CDR3: TGTGCCAGCAGTTTTCTGGGGTCGAACACCGGGGAGCTGTTTTTT.